A single sample is the source of the 4 T cell receptor beta chains below, sequenced in a study of T cell responses to AZD1222 COVID-19 vaccine. The table came from immunoSEQ multiplex PCR; TCRdb's copy has only in-frame clones and leaves some out. In the table there are more than 100,000 clones, roughly 87% of which are singletons. The sample here was peripheral blood, taken on day 0 of AZD1222 vaccination. These receptors all stem from an adult in good health.

The chain employs TRBV6-5 and TRBJ2-7; weak D call: TRBD1 (5 bases). Trimming pared 0 bases from V and 4 bases from J, leaving 16 bases between. CDR3 length equals 16 residues. In germline, CDR1 is MNHEY, CDR2 SVGAGI. The DNA of the CDR3 is TGTGCCAGCAGTTACTCGATTAAGGCGACAGTGTACGAGCAGTACTTC. The encoded protein is CASSYSIKATVYEQYF.

CDR3 loop: CASTPRTGQGDYGYTF. The CDR3, as DNA: TGTGCCAGCACCCCGCGAACGGGACAGGGGGACTATGGCTACACCTTC. The chain is built from TRBV28 and TRBJ1-2; the match to TRBD1 covers 11 bases. Germline V gene lookup returns CDR1 MDHEN and CDR2 SYDVKM. Trimming removed 7 bases from V and 3 bases from J; junction bases left unmatched: 10. The length of the CDR3 is 16 residues.

The chain links TRBV15 to TRBJ1-1; no definite D call. CDR1 and CDR2 (germline): LNHNV, YYDKDF (reference sequence). V lost 4 bases and J 2 bases, leaving 8 bases between the germline ends. This CDR3 has 13 amino acids. The CDR3 DNA is TGTGCCACCAGCATTGTGACTAACACTGAAGCTTTCTTT. As protein: CATSIVTNTEAFF. Filled out from reference TRBV15 and TRBJ1-1, the complete variable domain reads DAMVIQNPRYQVTQFGKPVTLSCSQTLNHNVMYWYQQKSSQAPKLLFHYYDKDFNNEADTPDNFQSRRPNTSFCFLDIRSPGLGDTAMYLCATSIVTNTEAFFGQGTRLTVV.

This chain links TRBV4-1 with TRBJ1-1, with D tentatively TRBD1 (5 bases). CDR1 MGHRA and CDR2 YSYEKL come from the germline V gene. V gave up 1 base and J gave up 10 bases, with 13 bases separating them. The CDR3 runs to 13 residues. This CDR3 is CASSQVRGVGAFF. The CDR3 region has the DNA TGCGCCAGCAGCCAAGTGAGGGGCGTCGGAGCTTTCTTT.